This T cell receptor beta chain was identified in a study of shared clonotypes between healthy human individuals. Study summary: Donors had three CD4 naive, three CD4 memory, two CD8 naive and one CD8 memory plate apiece.

About this clone: Its antigen is undetermined.

Germline V gene sequence: CDR1 SGHNT, CDR2 YYREEE (reference sequence). This CDR3 contains 16 residues. V dropped 1 base and J dropped 0; count of bases not matched to a gene: 4. General study results and limits: Memory subsets generally showed lower estimated richness than naive subsets. Clonotype sharing among donors, it was expected, would be affected by sequencing depth.

The data were produced by immunoSEQ multiplex PCR, yet TCRdb's version contains in-frame clones alone and is incomplete. This table has under 2,500,000 clones, 90% to 97% appearing once. The source material was naive CD4+ T cells sorted from blood. Subset here: CD45RA+ positively selected. The chain has TRBV5-4 and TRBJ2-1, with 7 bases lining up with TRBD1. This clonotype was sampled from a man aged 18 to 30 in good health. The CDR3 sequence: CASSLQGESSYNEQFF. CDR3 coding DNA: TGTGCCAGCAGCTTGCAGGGGGAAAGCTCCTACAATGAGCAGTTCTTC.